This section outlines one TCR beta chain sequence together with its context. Its antigen is not identified. The entry originates in a study of vaccination and CD4 T cells after COVID-19. At the level of the study: The post-vaccine samples came a median about 70 days after dose two (range 14 to 241). From HCoV-229E, HCoV-OC43, HCoV-NL63 and SARS-CoV-2, overlapping spike peptides were used to stimulate the cells.

Cultured CD4+ T-cell DNA underwent Oncomine TCR Beta short-read sequencing. The authors extracted genomic DNA from cultured CD4+ T cells. TCRdb re-called the PCR reads with MiXCR, one entry per CDR3 protein. Of 7,500 to 10,000 distinct CDR3 sequences listed, about a third are singletons. Sample treatment: roughly 11-day PBMC culture with coronavirus spike peptide pools or control peptides (ViraFEST assay). Investigators obtained the unexposed donor's CD4+ T cells before the COVID-19 pandemic (2011-2018). This receptor was taken from a human donor in good health. The sample was CD4+ T cells from blood, cultured in vitro.

This CDR3 reads CSSSGLAGLVSYNEQFF. CDR3 DNA: TGCAGCTCATCGGGACTAGCGGGATTGGTGTCCTACAATGAGCAGTTCTTC. The V gene is TRBV29-1, the J gene TRBJ2-1; 13 bases are shared with TRBD2. Germline V gene sequence: CDR1 SQVTM, CDR2 ANQGSEA. The V segment lost 8 bases and the J segment 1 base; nucleotides outside the gene matches: 11. The CDR3 has 17 amino acids.